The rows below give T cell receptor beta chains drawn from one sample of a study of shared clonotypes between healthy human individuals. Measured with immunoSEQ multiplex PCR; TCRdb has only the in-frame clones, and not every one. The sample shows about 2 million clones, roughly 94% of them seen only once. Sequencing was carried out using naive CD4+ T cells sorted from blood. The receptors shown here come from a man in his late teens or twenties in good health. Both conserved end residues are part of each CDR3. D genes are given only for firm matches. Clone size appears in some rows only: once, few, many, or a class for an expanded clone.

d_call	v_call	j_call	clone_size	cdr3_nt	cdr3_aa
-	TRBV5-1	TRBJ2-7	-	TGCGCCAGCAGCTTGGTACAGGGCACCCTACTGGAGCAGTACTTC	CASSLVQGTLLEQYF
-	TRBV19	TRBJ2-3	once	TGTGCCAGTAGTAACGGACTGGGGAGCACAGATACGCAGTATTTT	CASSNGLGSTDTQYF
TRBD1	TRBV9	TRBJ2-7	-	TGTGCCAGCAGCGTAGGTGAAGGGGGCGACTACGAGCAGTACTTC	CASSVGEGGDYEQYF
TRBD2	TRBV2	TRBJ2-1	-	TGTGCCAGCAGTGGTCGAGGAGCGGGGGAACTTGGTGAGCAGTTCTTC	CASSGRGAGELGEQFF
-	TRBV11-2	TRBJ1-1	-	TGTGCCAGCAGCTTAAGCTATGGAATGAACACTGAAGCTTTCTTT	CASSLSYGMNTEAFF
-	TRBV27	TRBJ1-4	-	TGTGCCAGCAAGGAATCCCCGATGCGACTGTTTTTT	CASKESPMRLFF
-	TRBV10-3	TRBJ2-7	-	TGTGCCATCACCAAGGGTTCATCCCTCGAGCAGTACTTC	CAITKGSSLEQYF
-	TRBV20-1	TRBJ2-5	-	TGCAGTGCCGATCAAGAGACCCAGTACTTC	CSADQETQYF
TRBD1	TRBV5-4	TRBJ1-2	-	TGTGCCAGCAGACAGACGGGAGGGGGCAACTATGGCTACACCTTC	CASRQTGGGNYGYTF
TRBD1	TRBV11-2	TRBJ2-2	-	TGTGCCAGCACCTGGGGGACAGGGGTCACCGGGGAGCTGTTTTTT	CASTWGTGVTGELFF
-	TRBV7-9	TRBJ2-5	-	TGTGCCAGCAGCTTAGCATCAGGTCAGCAAGAGACCCAGTACTTC	CASSLASGQQETQYF
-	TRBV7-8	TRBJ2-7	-	TGTGCCAGCAGCCCCAGACTAGGGGACTACGAGCAGTACTTC	CASSPRLGDYEQYF
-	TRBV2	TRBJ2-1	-	TGTGCCAGCAGTCTTACAGGCGGACGTTTTTCGTTGGCGAATGAGCAGTTCTTC	CASSLTGGRFSLANEQFF
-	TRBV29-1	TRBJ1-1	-	TGCAGCGTTGATGTCGCGGGGAACACTGAAGCTTTCTTT	CSVDVAGNTEAFF
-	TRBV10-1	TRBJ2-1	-	TGCGCCAGCAGTGGTATCTCCCAGGGGGAGCAGTTCTTC	CASSGISQGEQFF
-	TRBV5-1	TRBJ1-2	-	TGCGCCAGCAGCTTGGAGCGGGGAGGGTATGGCTACACCTTC	CASSLERGGYGYTF
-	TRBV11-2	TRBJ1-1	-	TGTGCCAGCAGCTTTACAGGGTTGGTAAACACTGAAGCTTTCTTT	CASSFTGLVNTEAFF
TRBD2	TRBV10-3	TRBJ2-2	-	TGTGCCATCAGTGAGTCTGGCGGGAGTCCCGCCGGGGAGCTGTTTTTT	CAISESGGSPAGELFF
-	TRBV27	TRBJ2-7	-	TGTGCCAGCAGTTTAAGGATGGGTTACGAGCAGTACTTC	CASSLRMGYEQYF